Sequencing of this T cell receptor beta chain was carried out in a study of shared clonotypes between healthy human individuals. Study at large: Those who served as donors were a couple of women and a few men between the ages of 18 and 49.

Clones were sequenced by immunoSEQ multiplex PCR, and TCRdb holds only the in-frame ones, with some missing. This table holds some 500,000 clones, over 60% found once. Study-wide points: The study sampled only blood, and tissue repertoires likely differ.

This clone is medium-sized. Its antigen remains unknown. The CDR3 contains 15 residues. Germline CDR1 is MNHNS and CDR2 is SASEGT. Trimming took off 7 bases at V and 3 bases at J, with 15 bases between the two ends. Within Nashville, Tennessee resided all donors, each a Caucasian adult. Genomic DNA, for the unsorted samples, came from tens of millions of PBMCs. The V and J genes are TRBV6-1 and TRBJ2-2; D possibly matches TRBD1 or TRBD2 (6 bases each). The sample comprised PBMCs. The sequence derives from a woman aged 40 to 50 in good health. Some clones in this sample may be carry-over from other donors' samples. CDR3 region: CASTPGDTHTGELFF. CDR3 in DNA: TGTGCCAGCACCCCGGGGGACACTCACACCGGGGAGCTGTTTTTT.